The 6 T cell receptor beta chains below were found in one sample sequenced in a study of T cell responses to AZD1222 COVID-19 vaccine. Profiling relied on immunoSEQ multiplex PCR, and the TCRdb table lists in-frame clones only, not all of them. The sample has approximately 43,000 clones; approximately 89% are singletons. The sample here was peripheral blood, taken 28 days after the second AZD1222 dose. These receptors came from an adult who received the AZD1222 COVID-19 vaccine.

The rearrangement joins TRBV18 to TRBJ1-3; D ambiguous. Trimming removed 3 bases from V and 0 bases from J, with 9 bases in between. Germline CDR1 reads KGHSH; CDR2 reads LQKENI. The CDR3 length is 15 residues. CDR3 protein: CASSPSLRSGNTIYF. The DNA for the CDR3 is TGTGCCAGCTCACCTTCATTGCGCTCTGGAAACACCATATATTTT.

This clone was detected once. The chain links TRBV5-1 to TRBJ2-5; 10 bases line up with TRBD2. In germline, CDR1 is SGHRS, CDR2 YFSETQ. There are 18 residues in the CDR3. V trimming: 0 bases; J trimming: 5 bases; junction bases outside the gene matches: 13. The CDR3 sequence is CASSLGASGSPRDETQYF. Written as DNA, the CDR3 is TGCGCCAGCAGCTTGGGGGCTAGCGGGAGTCCCAGGGACGAGACCCAGTACTTC.

The sample holds a few counts of this clone. The rearrangement uses TRBV10-3 and TRBJ2-7; 12 nucleotides line up with TRBD2. V shed 6 bases and J 3 bases; nucleotides not matched to a gene: 3. CDR1 is ENHRY, CDR2 SYGVKD, per germline. The CDR3 loop spans 14 amino acids. Here the CDR3 reads CAIRTSGGNYEQYF. The DNA of the CDR3 is TGTGCCATCAGGACTAGCGGGGGAAACTACGAGCAGTACTTC.

V usage is TRBV19 and J usage is TRBJ1-2; tentatively, D is TRBD1 (5 bases). The germline V gene encodes CDR1 LNHDA and CDR2 SQIVND (reference sequence). With 5 bases removed from V and 0 bases from J, the gap between germline ends came to 16 bases. There are 16 residues in the CDR3. The CDR3 sequence: CASSPRRDGANYGYTF. CDR3 coding DNA: TGTGCCAGTAGTCCCCGCCGGGACGGCGCTAACTATGGCTACACCTTC.

The chain couples TRBV18 to TRBJ1-5; D is ambiguous. The CDR3 covers 14 residues. Germline values: CDR1 KGHSH, CDR2 LQKENI. V was clipped by 1 base and J by 7 bases, with 11 bases between them. The DNA of the CDR3 is TGTGCCAGCTCACCACAGGGTTTAGGGCAGCCCCAGCATTTT. Translating gives CASSPQGLGQPQHF.

The J gene is TRBJ2-7, the V gene TRBV5-1; 9 nucleotides line up with TRBD1. CDR1 is SGHRS and CDR2 is YFSETQ in the germline V gene. CDR3 size: 14 residues. Trimming at V came to 3 bases and at J to 3 bases, leaving 4 bases not matched to a gene. CDR3 bases: TGCGCCAGCAGCTCGGGACAGGGTGGCTACGAGCAGTACTTC. This encodes CASSSGQGGYEQYF.